This TCR beta chain was sequenced during a study of blood T cell repertoires in COVID-19. This table comes from immunoSEQ multiplex PCR, and its TCRdb copy is limited to in-frame clones, with some not included. The data show roughly 90,000 clones, 75% to 90% seen once. Trimming cost V 0 bases and J 1 base, with 9 bases left between them. The germline V gene has CDR1 KGHSH and CDR2 LQKENI. This CDR3 contains 15 residues. This receptor was taken from a man older than 75 with acute or convalescent COVID-19. The sample was peripheral blood. The rearrangement joins TRBV18 to TRBJ1-2, with D unclear. As DNA, the CDR3 is TGTGCCAGCTCACCACCGGTGCAGAATAACTATGGCTACACCTTC. Its translation is CASSPPVQNNYGYTF.